A selection of T cell receptor beta chains follows, all from one sample in a study of blood T cell repertoires in COVID-19. Sequenced by immunoSEQ multiplex PCR; TCRdb stores in-frame clones only, minus some. Here the sample spans tens of thousands of clones, around three quarters being singletons. The sample consisted of peripheral blood. These receptors were collected from a woman in her 70s with acute or convalescent COVID-19. Each CDR3 is given with its conserved first and last residue. A D gene is named only where the DNA matches it firmly. Clone size is stated in some rows and not others, as once, few, many or a class when expanded.

J gene	D gene	V gene	clone size	CDR3 DNA	CDR3 protein
TRBJ1-5	NA	TRBV5-6	NA	TGTGCCAGCAGCTTGGCTAGGTCGGGGGGCAATCAGCCCCAGCATTTT	CASSLARSGGNQPQHF
TRBJ2-7	TRBD1	TRBV6-5	NA	TGTGCCAGCAGTTTTACAGGGGGTCCCTACGAGCAGTACTTC	CASSFTGGPYEQYF
TRBJ2-7	NA	TRBV28	NA	TGTGCCAGCATCGGGGAACCCTCCTACGAGCAGTACTTC	CASIGEPSYEQYF
TRBJ1-6	NA	TRBV7-2	few	TGTGCCAGCAGCTTCGACTCCCAAACACCCCTCCACTTT	CASSFDSQTPLHF
TRBJ2-2	NA	TRBV11-3	NA	TGTGCCAGCAGCTTCAAGCGGACCGGGGAGCTGTTTTTT	CASSFKRTGELFF
TRBJ2-7	TRBD1	TRBV6-6	NA	TGTGCCAGCAGTCTCCAAAAACCGGGACAGGGCCCCTACGAGCAGTACTTC	CASSLQKPGQGPYEQYF
TRBJ2-5	TRBD2	TRBV7-6	few	TGTGCCAGCAGCCCATTAGCGGGGGGGCCCCAAGAGACCCAGTACTTC	CASSPLAGGPQETQYF
TRBJ1-2	TRBD1	TRBV7-3	NA	TGTGCCAGCAGGCCCCTGGACAGGAGCAATGGCTACACCTTC	CASRPLDRSNGYTF
TRBJ1-4	NA	TRBV28	NA	TGTGCCAGCAGTCCCGGGGGGGCGACAGTCTTCCTAAGCCGCGCAACTAATGAAAAACTGTTTTTT	CASSPGGATVFLSRATNEKLFF
TRBJ2-2	TRBD1	TRBV5-1	once	TGCGCCAGCAGCTTGCGACAGGGGGTGGCCGGGGAGCTGTTTTTT	CASSLRQGVAGELFF